Here is one T cell receptor beta chain with its context. Its antigen remains unidentified. Primers: 60 Vbeta forward and 13 Jbeta reverse. Assay: immunoSEQ multiplex PCR; the TCRdb copy retains only in-frame clones and omits some. Here the sample table reports over 100,000 clones. Germline V gives CDR1 SEHNR, CDR2 FQNEAQ (reference sequence). Trimming stripped 0 bases from V and 5 bases from J, with 10 bases between. The CDR3 extends over 14 amino acids. This entry comes from a study of cytomegalovirus exposure and HLA in healthy donors. Overall study findings and caveats: The CMV antigen specificity of a few CMV-associated chains was confirmed through in vitro analysis. Several top significant clusters appeared, in a later analysis, to be linked to common viral pathogens.

The clonotype was recovered from a woman aged 40 to 50 in good health and CMV-seropositive. The sequenced material came from PBMCs. This chain uses TRBV7-9 with TRBJ1-1, with unresolved D. CDR3 bases: TGTGCCAGCAGCTTAGCTGCCAGGAGGACTGAAGCTTTCTTT. It is translated as CASSLAARRTEAFF.